What follows are 9 T cell receptor beta chains derived from one specimen sequenced in a study of T cells in Graves' hyperthyroidism and ophthalmopathy. TCR beta CDR3 region amplification was performed from RNA transcripts. An initial round of RT-PCR targeting the TCR CDR3 relied on the HTBI primer set. Using its own MiXCR run on the multiplex PCR reads, TCRdb lists one record per CDR3 protein. The data show 450,000 to 650,000 distinct CDR3 sequences, 20% to 25% seen once. Sequenced sample: blood. The receptors stem from a young man with Graves' hyperthyroidism.

This clonotype was seen many times. This chain's CDR3 is CASSLIRYQETQYF. DNA for the CDR3: TGTGCCAGCAGCTTGATCCGGTACCAAGAGACCCAGTACTTC. The gene calls are TRBV11-2 and TRBJ2-5; D not resolved. V lost 3 bases and J lost 0, with 8 bases in between. Germline V gene sequence: CDR1 SGHAT, CDR2 FQNNGV. The CDR3 has 14 residues.

Many counts were recorded for this clonotype. An end of the junction differs from the germline gene, which may be a read error. The chain links TRBV24-1 to TRBJ2-2, with 8 bases fitting TRBD1. CDR1 and CDR2 (germline): KGHDR, SFDVKD. The CDR3 covers 15 residues. The CDR3 reads CATNDFTGGTGELFF. The CDR3 DNA reads as TGTGCCACCAATGATTTTACAGGGGGGACCGGGGAGCTGTTTTTT.

Many counts were recorded for this clonotype. The V and J genes are TRBV5-1 and TRBJ2-7; D not resolved. The length of the CDR3 is 14 residues. Deletions cut 5 bases from V and 2 bases from J, with 14 bases between. Looked up from germline, CDR1 is SGHRS and CDR2 is YFSETQ. The CDR3 DNA sequence: TGCGCCAGCAGTCTGTACACCTCCGCCTACGAGCAGTACTTC. The encoded protein is CASSLYTSAYEQYF.

This clonotype was seen only a few times. The chain is built from TRBV11-1 and TRBJ1-1; no firm D call. Trimming left V 1 base short and J 11 bases short, with 8 bases between. CDR1 is SGHAT and CDR2 is FQDESV in the germline V gene (reference sequence). The CDR3 totals 11 residues. CDR3 DNA sequence: TGTGCCAGCAGCTTAGTGAATGGGGCTTTCTTT. Translated: CASSLVNGAFF.

The V call is TRBV6-2 or TRBV6-3, the J call TRBJ1-2; 8 positions agree with TRBD1. CDR1 is MNHEY, CDR2 SVGEGT, per germline. J was trimmed by 4 bases and V by 0 bases; bases with no gene match: 10. The CDR3 runs to 17 residues. The CDR3: CASSYSIGTGYGYGYTF. The CDR3 coding sequence is TGTGCCAGCAGTTACTCGATAGGGACAGGCTATGGCTATGGCTACACCTTC.

This clonotype was found many times. The CDR3: CASSLHRDSLYEQYF. CDR3 nucleotides: TGTGCCAGCAGTTTACACCGGGACAGCCTCTACGAGCAGTACTTC. The genes are TRBV27 and TRBJ2-7; 7 bases line up with TRBD1. This CDR3 has 15 residues. CDR1 and CDR2 from the germline V gene are MNHEY and SMNVEV (reference sequence). J was trimmed by 3 bases and V by 2 bases; bases with no gene match: 7.

This clonotype was observed at least ten times. The chain links TRBV11-3 to TRBJ1-1, with D unresolved. V was pared by 5 bases and J by 4 bases, with 11 bases between. The CDR3 totals 13 residues. Germline V lookup: CDR1 SGHNT, CDR2 YENEEA. In nucleotides, the CDR3 is TGTGCCAGCAGCCGCCGCTGGGGCACTGAAGCTTTCTTT. Translating it yields CASSRRWGTEAFF.

This clonotype was recorded a few times. The chain uses TRBV10-2 and TRBJ1-2; D remains ambiguous. This CDR3 comprises 14 residues. V gave up 7 bases and J gave up 4 bases, with 16 bases separating them. Per the germline V gene, CDR1 is WSHSY and CDR2 is SAAADI. The DNA for the CDR3 is TGCGCCAGCACCCCGTCCCGGGAACTCTATGGCTACACCTTC. Translating gives CASTPSRELYGYTF.

This clonotype has at least ten counts. The chain links TRBV6-5 to TRBJ1-3; D unresolved. This CDR3 spans 14 amino acids. The V and J ends lost 2 bases and 3 bases respectively, with 8 bases between them. CDR1 and CDR2 from the germline V gene are MNHEY and SVGAGI. CDR3 bases: TGTGCCAGCAGTTACGGACGTATTGGAAACACCATATATTTT. Its protein is CASSYGRIGNTIYF.